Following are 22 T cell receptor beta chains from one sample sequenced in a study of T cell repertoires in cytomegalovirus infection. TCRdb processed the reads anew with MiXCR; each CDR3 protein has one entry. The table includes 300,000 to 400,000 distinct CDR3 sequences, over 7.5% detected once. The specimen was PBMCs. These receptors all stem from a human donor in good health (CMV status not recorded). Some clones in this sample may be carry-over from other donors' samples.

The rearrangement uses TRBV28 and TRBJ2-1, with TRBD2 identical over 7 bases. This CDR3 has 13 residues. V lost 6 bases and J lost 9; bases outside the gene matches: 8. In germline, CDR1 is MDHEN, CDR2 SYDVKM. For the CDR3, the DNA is TGTGCCAGCAGCCGTCCGGGGGGAGGTGAGCAGTTCTTC. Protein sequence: CASSRPGGGEQFF.

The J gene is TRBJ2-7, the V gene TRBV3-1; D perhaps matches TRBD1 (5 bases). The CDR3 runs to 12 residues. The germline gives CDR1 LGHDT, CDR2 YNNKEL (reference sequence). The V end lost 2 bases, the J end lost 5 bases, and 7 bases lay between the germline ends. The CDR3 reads CASSQLGDEQYF. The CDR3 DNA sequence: TGTGCCAGCAGCCAACTAGGGGACGAGCAGTACTTC.

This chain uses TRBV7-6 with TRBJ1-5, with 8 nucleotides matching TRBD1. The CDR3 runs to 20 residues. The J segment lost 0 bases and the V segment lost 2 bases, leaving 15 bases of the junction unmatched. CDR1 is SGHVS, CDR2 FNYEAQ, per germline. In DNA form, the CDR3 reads TGTGCCAGCAGCTTAAGCCCGGGCAGGGGGCAATTGGATAGCAATCAGCCCCAGCATTTT. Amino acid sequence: CASSLSPGRGQLDSNQPQHF.

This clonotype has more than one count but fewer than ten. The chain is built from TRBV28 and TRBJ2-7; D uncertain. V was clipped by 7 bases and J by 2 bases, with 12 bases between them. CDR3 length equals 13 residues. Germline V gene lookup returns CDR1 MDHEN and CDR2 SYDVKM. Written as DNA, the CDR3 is TGTGCCAGCACATCAGCCCCCCCCTACGAGCAGTACTTC. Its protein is CASTSAPPYEQYF.

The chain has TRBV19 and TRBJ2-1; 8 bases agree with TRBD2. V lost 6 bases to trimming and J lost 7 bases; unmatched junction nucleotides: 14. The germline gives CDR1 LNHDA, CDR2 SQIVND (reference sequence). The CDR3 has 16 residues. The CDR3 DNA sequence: TGTGCCAGTAGGACAACCGGGACTAGGGCAGTTAATGAGCAGTTCTTC. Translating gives CASRTTGTRAVNEQFF.

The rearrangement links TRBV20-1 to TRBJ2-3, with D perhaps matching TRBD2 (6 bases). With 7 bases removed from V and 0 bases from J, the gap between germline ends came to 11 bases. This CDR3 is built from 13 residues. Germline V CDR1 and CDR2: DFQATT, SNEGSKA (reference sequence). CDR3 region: CSGGSGSTDTQYF. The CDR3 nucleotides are TGCAGTGGGGGTAGCGGAAGCACAGATACGCAGTATTTT.

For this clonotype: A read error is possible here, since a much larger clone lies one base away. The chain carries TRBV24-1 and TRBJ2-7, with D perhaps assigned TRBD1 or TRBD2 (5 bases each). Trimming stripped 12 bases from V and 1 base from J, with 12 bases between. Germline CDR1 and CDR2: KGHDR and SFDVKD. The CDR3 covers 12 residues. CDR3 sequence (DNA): TGTGCCGCCGGGGCAGGGTCCTACGAGCAGTACTTC. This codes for CAAGAGSYEQYF.

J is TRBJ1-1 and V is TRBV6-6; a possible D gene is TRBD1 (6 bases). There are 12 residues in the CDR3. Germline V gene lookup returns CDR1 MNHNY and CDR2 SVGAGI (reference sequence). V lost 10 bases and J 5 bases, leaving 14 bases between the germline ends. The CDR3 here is CANGGEFTEAFF. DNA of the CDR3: TGTGCCAATGGGGGCGAATTTACTGAAGCTTTCTTT.

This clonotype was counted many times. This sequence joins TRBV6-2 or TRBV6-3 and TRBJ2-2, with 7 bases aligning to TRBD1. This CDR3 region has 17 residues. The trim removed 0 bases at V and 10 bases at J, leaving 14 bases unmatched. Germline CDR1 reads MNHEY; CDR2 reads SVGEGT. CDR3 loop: CASSYSIDRAQTKELFF. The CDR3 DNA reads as TGTGCCAGCAGTTACTCGATCGACAGGGCCCAAACTAAGGAGCTGTTTTTT.

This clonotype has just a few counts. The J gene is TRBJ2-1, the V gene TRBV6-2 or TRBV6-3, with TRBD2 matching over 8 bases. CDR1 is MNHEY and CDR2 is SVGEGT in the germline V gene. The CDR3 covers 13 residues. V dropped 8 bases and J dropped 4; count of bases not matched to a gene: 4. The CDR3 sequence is CASSEREYNEQFF. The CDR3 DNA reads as TGTGCCAGCTCAGAGCGGGAGTACAATGAGCAGTTCTTC.

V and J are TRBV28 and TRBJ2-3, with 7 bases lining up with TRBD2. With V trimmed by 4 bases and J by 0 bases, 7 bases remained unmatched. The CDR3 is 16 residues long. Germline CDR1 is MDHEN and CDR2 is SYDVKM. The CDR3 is CASSSRGDVSTDTQYF. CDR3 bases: TGTGCCAGCAGTTCCCGGGGGGATGTTAGCACAGATACGCAGTATTTT.

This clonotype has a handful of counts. CDR3 amino acids: CASSLHPAGAYNEQFF. The DNA of the CDR3 is TGTGCCAGCAGCTTACACCCTGCGGGAGCCTACAATGAGCAGTTCTTC. V and J are TRBV7-3 and TRBJ2-1; 7 positions match TRBD2. The CDR3 sequence is 16 residues long. V lost 2 bases, J lost 2 bases, and 6 bases stayed unmatched. Germline V gene lookup returns CDR1 SGHTA and CDR2 FQGTGA. Together with reference TRBV7-3 and TRBJ2-1, the CDR3 gives the full variable domain: GAGVSQTPSNKVTEKGKYVELRCDPISGHTALYWYRQSLGQGPEFLIYFQGTGAADDSGLPNDRFFAVRPEGSVSTLKIQRTERGDSAVYLCASSLHPAGAYNEQFFGPGTRLTVL.

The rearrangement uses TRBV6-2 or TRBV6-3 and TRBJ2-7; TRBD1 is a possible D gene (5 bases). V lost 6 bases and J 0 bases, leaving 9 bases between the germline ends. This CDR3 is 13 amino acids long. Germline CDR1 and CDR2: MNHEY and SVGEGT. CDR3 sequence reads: CASRPTASYEQYF. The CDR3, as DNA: TGTGCCAGCAGGCCGACAGCCTCCTACGAGCAGTACTTC.

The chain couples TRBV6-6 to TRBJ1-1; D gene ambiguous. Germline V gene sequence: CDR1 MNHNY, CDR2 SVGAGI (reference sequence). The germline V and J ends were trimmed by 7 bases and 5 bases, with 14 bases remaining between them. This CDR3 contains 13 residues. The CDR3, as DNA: TGTGCCAGCAAACCCCCCGCGGGGACTGAAGCTTTCTTT. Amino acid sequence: CASKPPAGTEAFF.

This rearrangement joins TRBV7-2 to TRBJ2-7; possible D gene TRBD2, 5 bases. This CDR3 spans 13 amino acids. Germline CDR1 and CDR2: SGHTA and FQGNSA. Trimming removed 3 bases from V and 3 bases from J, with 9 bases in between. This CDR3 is CASSFSEGYEQYF. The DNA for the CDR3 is TGTGCCAGCAGCTTTAGCGAAGGCTACGAGCAGTACTTC.

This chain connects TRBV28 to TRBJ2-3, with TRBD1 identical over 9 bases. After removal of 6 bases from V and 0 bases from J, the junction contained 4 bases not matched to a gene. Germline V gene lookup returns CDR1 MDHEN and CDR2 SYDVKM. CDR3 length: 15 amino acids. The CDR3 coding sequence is TGTGCCAGCAGCCAACAGGGGGCGAGCACAGATACGCAGTATTTT. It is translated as CASSQQGASTDTQYF.

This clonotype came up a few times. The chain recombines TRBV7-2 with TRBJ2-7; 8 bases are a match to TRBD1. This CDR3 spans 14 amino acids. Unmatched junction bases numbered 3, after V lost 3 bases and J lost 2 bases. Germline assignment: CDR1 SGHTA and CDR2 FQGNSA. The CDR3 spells CASSLGQVPYEQYF. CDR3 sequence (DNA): TGTGCCAGCAGCTTGGGACAGGTCCCCTACGAGCAGTACTTC.

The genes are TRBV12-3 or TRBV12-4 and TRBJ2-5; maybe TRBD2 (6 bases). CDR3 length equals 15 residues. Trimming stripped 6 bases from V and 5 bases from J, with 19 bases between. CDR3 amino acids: CASSAHGTGGETQYF. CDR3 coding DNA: TGTGCCAGCAGCGCACACGGGACTGGGGGGGAGACCCAGTACTTC.

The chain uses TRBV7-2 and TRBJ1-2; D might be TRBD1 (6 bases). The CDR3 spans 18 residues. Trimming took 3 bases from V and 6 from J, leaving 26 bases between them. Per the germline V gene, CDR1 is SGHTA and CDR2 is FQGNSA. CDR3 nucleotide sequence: TGTGCCAGCAGCTTCGAAGCTCGGGGGGGGCGGGTACTAAATGGCTACACCTTC. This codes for CASSFEARGGRVLNGYTF.

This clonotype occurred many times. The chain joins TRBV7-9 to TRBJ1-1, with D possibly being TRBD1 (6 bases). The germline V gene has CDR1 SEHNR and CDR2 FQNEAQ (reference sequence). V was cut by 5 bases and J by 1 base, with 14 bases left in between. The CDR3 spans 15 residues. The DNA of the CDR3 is TGTGCCAGCAGCGGCGCAGGGGTACAGAACACTGAAGCTTTCTTT. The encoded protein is CASSGAGVQNTEAFF.

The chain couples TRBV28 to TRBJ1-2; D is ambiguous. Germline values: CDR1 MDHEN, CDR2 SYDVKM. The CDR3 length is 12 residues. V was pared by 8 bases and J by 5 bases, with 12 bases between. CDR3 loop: CASRPGSYGYTF. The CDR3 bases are TGTGCCAGCCGTCCCGGGTCGTATGGCTACACCTTC.

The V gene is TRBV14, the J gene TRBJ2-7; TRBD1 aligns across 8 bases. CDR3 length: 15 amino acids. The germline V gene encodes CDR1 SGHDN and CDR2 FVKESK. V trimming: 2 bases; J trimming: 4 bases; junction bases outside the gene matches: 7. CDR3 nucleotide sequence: TGTGCCAGCAGCCAACTAACCAGGGGGCCGTACGAGCAGTACTTC. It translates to CASSQLTRGPYEQYF.